The next 21 T cell receptor beta chains were all read from a single sample in a study of monozygotic twins with inflammatory bowel disease. TCRdb reprocessed the 5' RACE reads and reports one entry per CDR3 protein, with no DNA. The sample has about 160,000 distinct CDR3 sequences, and its top ten clones hold approximately 2.5%. What was sequenced was blood. The receptors originated from a human donor with ulcerative colitis or Crohn's disease, or a healthy co-twin of an affected twin (not recorded which).

This chain joins TRBV7-9 and TRBJ2-1; the TCRdb call, TRBD2, lacks DNA for checking. The CDR3 consists of 16 residues. CDR1 is SEHNR, CDR2 FQNEAQ, per germline (reference sequence). The CDR3 loop is CASSLGLARSYNEQFF.

This chain joins TRBV19 and TRBJ1-1; as DNA is missing, the TRBD1 call by TCRdb cannot be tested. The CDR3 has 13 residues. The germline CDR1 and CDR2 sequences are LNHDA and SQIVND (reference sequence). This chain's CDR3 is CAIIQGAYTEAFF.

This chain uses TRBV6-2 or TRBV6-3 with TRBJ1-2. The CDR3 contains 16 residues. Germline V gene data show CDR1 as MNHEY and CDR2 as SVGEGT. CDR3 in amino acids: CASSYRAGNSNYGYTF.

The chain recombines TRBV7-9 with TRBJ1-1; TCRdb calls TRBD1, which cannot be checked without DNA. Germline loops: CDR1 SEHNR, CDR2 FQNEAQ (reference sequence). The CDR3 runs to 12 residues. The CDR3 sequence is CASSPEAAEAFF. Complete variable domain (other parts from reference TRBV7-9 and TRBJ1-1): DTGVSQNPRHKITKRGQNVTFRCDPISEHNRLYWYRQTLGQGPEFLTYFQNEAQLEKSRLLSDRFSAERPKGSFSTLEIQRTEQGDSAMYLCASSPEAAEAFFGQGTRLTVV.

V and J are TRBV18 and TRBJ2-7; TCRdb's D gene call, TRBD1, goes unchecked for lack of DNA. This CDR3 comprises 13 residues. Germline CDR1 is KGHSH and CDR2 is LQKENI. The chain's CDR3 is CASSRTDTYEQYF.

The rearrangement uses TRBV6-1 and TRBJ1-3; the TRBD1 assignment by TCRdb is unverifiable without DNA. CDR3 size: 15 residues. Germline V CDR1 and CDR2: MNHNS, SASEGT. Here the CDR3 reads CASSLRDNSGNTIYF.

V gene TRBV19 combines with J gene TRBJ2-2. The germline V gene has CDR1 LNHDA and CDR2 SQIVND (reference sequence). The CDR3 is made up of 13 amino acids. CDR3 region: CASRRYDTGELFF.

This rearrangement joins TRBV5-6 to TRBJ2-1; checking the TCRdb D call of TRBD1 is not possible without DNA. The CDR3 is made up of 17 amino acids. Germline CDR1 is SGHDT and CDR2 is YYEEEE. The CDR3: CASRDGRLSARGNEQFF.

This chain joins TRBV10-3 and TRBJ2-2; as DNA is missing, the TRBD2 call by TCRdb cannot be tested. The CDR3 is made up of 17 amino acids. Germline loops: CDR1 ENHRY, CDR2 SYGVKD. CDR3 sequence reads: CAISESIGLAGTGELFF.

The chain recombines TRBV4-3 with TRBJ2-7; TCRdb calls TRBD1, which cannot be checked without DNA. From germline, CDR1 is LGHNA and CDR2 YSLEER. The CDR3 consists of 15 residues. CDR3: CASSQIGPSFYEQYF.

V usage is TRBV30 and J usage is TRBJ2-7; as DNA is missing, the TRBD1 call by TCRdb cannot be tested. Germline V gene sequence: CDR1 GTSNPN, CDR2 SVGIG (reference sequence). This CDR3 region has 12 residues. The CDR3 region is CAWIGRRGEQYF.

V is TRBV6-6 and J is TRBJ1-1. CDR3 size: 11 residues. Germline CDR1 and CDR2: MNHNY and SVGAGI (reference sequence). The CDR3 is CATREGTEAFF.

This rearrangement joins TRBV5-1 to TRBJ1-1; lacking DNA, the TRBD1 call made by TCRdb goes unchecked. The CDR3 runs 11 residues. CDR1 is SGHRS, CDR2 YFSETQ, per germline. CDR3 in amino acids: CASSQGIAAFF.

CDR3 amino acids: CASSLGSGTGPLGQYF. The V call is TRBV27, the J call TRBJ2-7; TCRdb outputs TRBD1, but without DNA this stays unchecked. CDR3 size: 16 residues. Per germline, CDR1 MNHEY and CDR2 SMNVEV (reference sequence).

This sequence joins TRBV19 and TRBJ2-1; the TCRdb D gene call, TRBD1, has no DNA to confirm it. This CDR3 is 14 amino acids long. Germline assignment: CDR1 LNHDA and CDR2 SQIVND (reference sequence). CDR3: CASSILSTRGEQFF.

This rearrangement joins TRBV5-6 to TRBJ2-4. The CDR3 is 18 residues long. CDR1 is SGHDT and CDR2 is YYEEEE in the germline V gene. Here the CDR3 reads CASSLDRTAWRGKNIQYF.

The chain uses TRBV5-1 and TRBJ2-1; TCRdb selects TRBD2, and the lack of DNA leaves this call unchecked. This CDR3 spans 15 amino acids. Germline CDR1 is SGHRS and CDR2 is YFSETQ. The CDR3 protein is CACAGAGGSYTEQFF.

The rearrangement joins TRBV4-3 to TRBJ2-1. There are 14 residues in the CDR3. Looked up from germline, CDR1 is LGHNA and CDR2 is YSLEER. The CDR3: CASSHDLGVNEQFF.

The chain couples TRBV12-3 or TRBV12-4 to TRBJ1-2; checking the TCRdb D call of TRBD1 is not possible without DNA. CDR3 length equals 14 residues. This CDR3 reads CASSRRQGTDGYTF.

CDR3 sequence reads: CASSLNPGDTQYF. This sequence joins TRBV5-6 and TRBJ2-3; TCRdb designates TRBD1, a call that cannot be tested without DNA. Germline V gene lookup returns CDR1 SGHDT and CDR2 YYEEEE. The CDR3 runs 13 residues.

The chain links TRBV7-2 to TRBJ1-1. The germline V gene encodes CDR1 SGHTA and CDR2 FQGNSA. The CDR3 length is 14 residues. CDR3 region: CASSPKFRGTEAFF.